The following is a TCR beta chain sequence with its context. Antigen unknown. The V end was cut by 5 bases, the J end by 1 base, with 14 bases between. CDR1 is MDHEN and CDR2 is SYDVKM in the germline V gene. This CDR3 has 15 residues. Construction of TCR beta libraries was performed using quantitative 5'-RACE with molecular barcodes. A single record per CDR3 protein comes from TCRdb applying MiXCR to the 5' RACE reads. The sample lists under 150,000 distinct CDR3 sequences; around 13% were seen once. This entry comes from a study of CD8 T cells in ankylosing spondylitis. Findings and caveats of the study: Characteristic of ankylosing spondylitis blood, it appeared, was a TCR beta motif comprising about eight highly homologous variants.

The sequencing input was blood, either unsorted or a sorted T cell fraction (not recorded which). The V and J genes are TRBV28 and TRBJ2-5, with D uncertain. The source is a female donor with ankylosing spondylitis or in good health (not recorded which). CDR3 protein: CASSVSSQGQETQYF. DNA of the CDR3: TGTGCCAGCAGTGTATCTTCCCAAGGCCAAGAGACCCAGTACTTC. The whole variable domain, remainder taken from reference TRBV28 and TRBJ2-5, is DVKVTQSSRYLVKRTGEKVFLECVQDMDHENMFWYRQDPGLGLRLIYFSYDVKMKEKGDIPEGYSVSREKKERFSLILESASTNQTSMYLCASSVSSQGQETQYFGPGTRLLVL.